These T cell receptor beta chains were read from a single sample in a study of T cell responses to AZD1222 COVID-19 vaccine. Sequencing used immunoSEQ multiplex PCR; TCRdb keeps in-frame clones, though not all of them. The data contain 150,000 to 200,000 clones, around 88% of them seen just once; the ten biggest clones take up 11%. The sequencing here drew on peripheral blood, taken 28 days after the second AZD1222 dose. The source of these receptors is an adult who received the AZD1222 COVID-19 vaccine. The CDR3 runs from the conserved cysteine through the conserved F or W. D genes are given only for firm matches. Size values are once, few and many counts, or a class for expanded clones, and some rows have none.

v_call,d_call,clone_size,j_call,cdr3_nt,cdr3_aa
TRBV6-5,-,-,TRBJ2-1,TGTGCCAGCAGTTTCGACTCCTTGCAAACGTTCTTC,CASSFDSLQTFF
TRBV7-2,TRBD2,-,TRBJ2-7,TGTGCCAGCAGCCTTGGGACTACATTCTGGGGCGAGCAGTACTTC,CASSLGTTFWGEQYF
TRBV30,TRBD1,-,TRBJ1-2,TGTGCCCTGGGACAGGGGGATGGCTACACCTTC,CALGQGDGYTF
TRBV2,TRBD2,-,TRBJ2-4,TGTGCCAGCAGTAGCGGGGGGGCCAAAAACATTCAGTACTTC,CASSSGGAKNIQYF
TRBV9,TRBD1,once,TRBJ2-5,TGTGCCAGCAGCTCAACCGGACAGGGCCAGGGGGAGACCCAGTACTTC,CASSSTGQGQGETQYF
TRBV28,-,few,TRBJ2-4,TGTGCCAGCAGTCGTCTCCTGGTTATAGCCAAAAACATTCAGTACTTC,CASSRLLVIAKNIQYF
TRBV27,TRBD2,-,TRBJ2-3,TGTGCCAGCAGTTTAGTTTGGGGGGGGAGCGATACGCAGTATTTT,CASSLVWGGSDTQYF
TRBV4-2,-,-,TRBJ2-3,TGTGCCAGCAGCCTTAATACAGATACGCAGTATTTT,CASSLNTDTQYF
TRBV29-1,TRBD1,-,TRBJ1-2,TGCAGCGTTCCTGACAGGGGGGCGGACTATGGCTACACCTTC,CSVPDRGADYGYTF
TRBV5-1,-,-,TRBJ2-2,TGCGCCAGCAGCTTGGCGGACAGTCGCACCGGGGAGCTGTTTTTT,CASSLADSRTGELFF
TRBV7-8,TRBD1,-,TRBJ1-6,TGTGCCAGCAGCTTAGCGGGACAGCCTAGCTCCTATAATTCACCCCTCCACTTT,CASSLAGQPSSYNSPLHF
TRBV9,-,-,TRBJ1-2,TGTGCCAGCAGCGTCCTCAGGGAGGGCTATGGCTACACCTTC,CASSVLREGYGYTF